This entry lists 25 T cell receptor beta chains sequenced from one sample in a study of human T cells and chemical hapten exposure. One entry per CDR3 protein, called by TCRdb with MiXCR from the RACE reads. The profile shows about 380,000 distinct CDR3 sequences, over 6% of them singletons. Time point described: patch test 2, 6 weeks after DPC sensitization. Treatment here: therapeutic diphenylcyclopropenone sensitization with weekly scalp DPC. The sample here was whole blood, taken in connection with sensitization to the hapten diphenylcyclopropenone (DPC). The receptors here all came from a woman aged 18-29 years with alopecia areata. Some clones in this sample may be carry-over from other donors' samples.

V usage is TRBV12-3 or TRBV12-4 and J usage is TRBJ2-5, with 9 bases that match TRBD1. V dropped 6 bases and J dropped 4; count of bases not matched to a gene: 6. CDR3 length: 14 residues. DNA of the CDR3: TGTGCCAGCAGGACGGGACAGGGAGGAGAGACCCAGTACTTC. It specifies CASRTGQGGETQYF.

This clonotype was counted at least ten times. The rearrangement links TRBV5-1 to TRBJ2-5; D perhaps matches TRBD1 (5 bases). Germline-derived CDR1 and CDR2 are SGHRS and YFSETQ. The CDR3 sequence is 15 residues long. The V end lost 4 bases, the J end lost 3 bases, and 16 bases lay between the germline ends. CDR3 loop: CASSHYEGVEETQYF. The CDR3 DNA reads TGCGCCAGCAGCCACTATGAAGGGGTCGAAGAGACCCAGTACTTC.

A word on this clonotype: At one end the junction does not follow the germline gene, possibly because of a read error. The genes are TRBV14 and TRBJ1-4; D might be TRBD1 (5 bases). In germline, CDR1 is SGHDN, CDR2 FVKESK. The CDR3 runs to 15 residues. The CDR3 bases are TGTACCAGCAGCCAGCATACCGGGACCTCTGAAAAACTGTTTTTT. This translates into CTSSQHTGTSEKLFF.

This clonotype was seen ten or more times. CDR3 amino acids: CASSLTADYGYTF. The DNA for the CDR3 is TGTGCCAGCAGTTTGACCGCCGACTATGGCTACACCTTC. The chain links TRBV28 to TRBJ1-2; no firm D call. The CDR3 loop spans 13 amino acids. Trimming cost V 3 bases and J 3 bases, with 8 bases left between them. Germline V gene lookup returns CDR1 MDHEN and CDR2 SYDVKM.

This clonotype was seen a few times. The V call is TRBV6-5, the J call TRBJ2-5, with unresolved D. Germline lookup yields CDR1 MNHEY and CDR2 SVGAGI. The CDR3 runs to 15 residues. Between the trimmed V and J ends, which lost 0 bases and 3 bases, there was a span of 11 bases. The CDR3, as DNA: TGTGCCAGCAGTTACTCTATCTCGATTAAAGAGACCCAGTACTTC. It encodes CASSYSISIKETQYF.

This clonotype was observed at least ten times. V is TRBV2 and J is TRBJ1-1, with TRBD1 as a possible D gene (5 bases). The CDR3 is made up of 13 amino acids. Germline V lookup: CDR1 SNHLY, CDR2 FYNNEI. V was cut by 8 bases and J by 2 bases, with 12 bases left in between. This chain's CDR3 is CASLPGPNTEAFF. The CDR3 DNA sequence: TGTGCCAGCCTTCCGGGACCCAACACTGAAGCTTTCTTT.

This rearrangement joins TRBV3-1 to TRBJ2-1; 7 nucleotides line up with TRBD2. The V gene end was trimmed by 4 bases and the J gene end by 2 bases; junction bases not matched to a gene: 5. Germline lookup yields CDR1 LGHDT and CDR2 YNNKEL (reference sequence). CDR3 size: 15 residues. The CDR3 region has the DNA TGTGCCAGCAGCCTTCCGCTAGCGGCCTACAATGAGCAGTTCTTC. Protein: CASSLPLAAYNEQFF.

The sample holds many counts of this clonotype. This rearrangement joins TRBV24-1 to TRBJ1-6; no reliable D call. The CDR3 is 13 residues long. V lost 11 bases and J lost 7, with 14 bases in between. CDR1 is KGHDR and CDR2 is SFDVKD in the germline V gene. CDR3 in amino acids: CAIAEDWNSPLHF. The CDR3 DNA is TGTGCCATCGCCGAGGATTGGAATTCACCCCTCCACTTT.

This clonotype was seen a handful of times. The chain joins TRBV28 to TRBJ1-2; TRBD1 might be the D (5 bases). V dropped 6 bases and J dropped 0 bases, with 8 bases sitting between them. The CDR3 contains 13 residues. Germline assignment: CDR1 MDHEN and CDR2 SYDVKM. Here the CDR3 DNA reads TGTGCCAGCAGAGACAGTCCTAACTATGGCTACACCTTC. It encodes CASRDSPNYGYTF.

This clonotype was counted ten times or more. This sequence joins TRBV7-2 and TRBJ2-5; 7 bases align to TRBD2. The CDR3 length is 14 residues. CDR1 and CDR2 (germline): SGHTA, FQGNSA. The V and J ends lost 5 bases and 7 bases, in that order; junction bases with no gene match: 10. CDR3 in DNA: TGTGCCAGCAGCCCCGGACCGGGGAGGGGGACCCAGTACTTC. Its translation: CASSPGPGRGTQYF.

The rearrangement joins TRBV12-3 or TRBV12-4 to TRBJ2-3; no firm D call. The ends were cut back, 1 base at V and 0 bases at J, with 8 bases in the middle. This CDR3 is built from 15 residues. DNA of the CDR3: TGTGCCAGCAGTTTAGTGTACGGCAGCACAGATACGCAGTATTTT. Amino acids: CASSLVYGSTDTQYF.

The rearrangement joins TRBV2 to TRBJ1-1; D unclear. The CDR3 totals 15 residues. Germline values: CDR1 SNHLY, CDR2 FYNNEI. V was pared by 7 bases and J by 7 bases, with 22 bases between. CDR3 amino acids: CASKYTRETKIEAFF. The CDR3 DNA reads TGTGCCAGCAAGTATACCCGGGAGACCAAGATTGAAGCTTTCTTT.

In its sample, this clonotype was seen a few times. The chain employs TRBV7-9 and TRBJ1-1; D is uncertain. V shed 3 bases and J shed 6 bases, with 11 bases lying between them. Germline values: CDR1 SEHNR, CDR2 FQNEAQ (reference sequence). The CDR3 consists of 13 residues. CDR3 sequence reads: CASSLKEKAEAFF. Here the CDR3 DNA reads TGTGCCAGCAGCTTGAAGGAAAAGGCTGAAGCTTTCTTT.

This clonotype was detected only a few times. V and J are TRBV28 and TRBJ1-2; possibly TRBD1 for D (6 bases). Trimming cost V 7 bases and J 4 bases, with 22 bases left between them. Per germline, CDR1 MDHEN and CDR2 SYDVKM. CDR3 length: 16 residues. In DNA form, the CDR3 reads TGTGCCAGCACCCCACCGCCCGTCAGGGGCGGCTATGGCTACACCTTC. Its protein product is CASTPPPVRGGYGYTF.

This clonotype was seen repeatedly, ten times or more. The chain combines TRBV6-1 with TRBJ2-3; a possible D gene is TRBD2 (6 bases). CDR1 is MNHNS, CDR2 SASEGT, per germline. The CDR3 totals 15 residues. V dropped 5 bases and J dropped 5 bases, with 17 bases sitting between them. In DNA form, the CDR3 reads TGTGCCAGCAGTTCCCTCCGGGGAGGCGTAGATACGCAGTATTTT. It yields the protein CASSSLRGGVDTQYF.

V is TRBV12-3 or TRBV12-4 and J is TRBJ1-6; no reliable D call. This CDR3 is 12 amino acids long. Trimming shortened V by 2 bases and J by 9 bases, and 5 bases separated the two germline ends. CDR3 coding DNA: TGTGCCAGCAGTTTAAACCGTTCACCCCTCCACTTT. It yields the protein CASSLNRSPLHF.

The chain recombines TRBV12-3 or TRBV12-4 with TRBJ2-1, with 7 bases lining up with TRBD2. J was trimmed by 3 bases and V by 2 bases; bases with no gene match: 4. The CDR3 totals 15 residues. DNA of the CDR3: TGTGCCAGCAGTTTATCGAGCGGGATCTACAATGAGCAGTTCTTC. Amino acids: CASSLSSGIYNEQFF.

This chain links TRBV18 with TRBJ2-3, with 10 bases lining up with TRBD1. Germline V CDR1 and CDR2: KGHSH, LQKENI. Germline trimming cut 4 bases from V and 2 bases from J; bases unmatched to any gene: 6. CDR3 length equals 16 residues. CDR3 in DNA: TGTGCCAGCTCACTAAGACAGGGGGCAACCACAGATACGCAGTATTTT. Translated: CASSLRQGATTDTQYF.

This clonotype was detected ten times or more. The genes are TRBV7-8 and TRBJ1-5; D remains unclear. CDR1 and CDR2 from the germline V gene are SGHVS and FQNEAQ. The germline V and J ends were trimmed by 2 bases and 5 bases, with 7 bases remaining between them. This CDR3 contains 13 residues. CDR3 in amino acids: CASSLSPDQPQHF. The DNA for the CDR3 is TGTGCCAGCAGCTTATCGCCGGATCAGCCCCAGCATTTT.

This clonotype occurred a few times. The CDR3 DNA reads TGTGCCAGCAGTTTACGGGCAGGGAGGTGGCCTGGAGCCTACGAGCAGTACTTC. This gives the protein CASSLRAGRWPGAYEQYF. The J gene is TRBJ2-7, the V gene TRBV28; weak D call: TRBD2 (6 bases). The V and J ends lost 2 bases and 2 bases respectively, with 22 bases between them. Germline loops: CDR1 MDHEN, CDR2 SYDVKM. The CDR3 has 18 amino acids.

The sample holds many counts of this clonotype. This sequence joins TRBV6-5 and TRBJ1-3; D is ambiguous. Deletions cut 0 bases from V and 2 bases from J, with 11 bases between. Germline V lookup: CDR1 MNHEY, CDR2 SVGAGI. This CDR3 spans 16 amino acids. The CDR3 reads CASSYSANGPGNTIYF. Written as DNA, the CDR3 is TGTGCCAGCAGTTACTCGGCCAACGGTCCTGGAAACACCATATATTTT.

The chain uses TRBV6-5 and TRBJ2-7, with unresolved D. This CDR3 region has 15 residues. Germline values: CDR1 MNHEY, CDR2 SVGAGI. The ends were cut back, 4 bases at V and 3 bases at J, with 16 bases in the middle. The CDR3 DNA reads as TGTGCCAGCAGTTCCCGAGCCCCCGGGTTCTACGAGCAGTACTTC. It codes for CASSSRAPGFYEQYF.

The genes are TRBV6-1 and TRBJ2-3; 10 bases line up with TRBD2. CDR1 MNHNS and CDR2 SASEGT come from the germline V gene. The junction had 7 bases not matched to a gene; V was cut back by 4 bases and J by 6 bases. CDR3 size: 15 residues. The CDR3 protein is CASSVSSGGIDTQYF. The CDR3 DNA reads TGTGCCAGCAGTGTTTCTAGCGGGGGAATTGATACGCAGTATTTT.

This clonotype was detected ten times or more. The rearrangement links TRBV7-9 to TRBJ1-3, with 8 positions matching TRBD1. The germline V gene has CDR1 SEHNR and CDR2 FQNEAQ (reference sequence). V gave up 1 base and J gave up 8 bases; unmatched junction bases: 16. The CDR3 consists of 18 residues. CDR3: CASSLDAGGGRRGDTIYF. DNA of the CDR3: TGTGCCAGCAGCTTAGATGCAGGGGGCGGACGAAGAGGGGACACCATATATTTT. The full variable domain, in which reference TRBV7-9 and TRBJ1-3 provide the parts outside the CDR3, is DTGVSQNPRHKITKRGQNVTFRCDPISEHNRLYWYRQTLGQGPEFLTYFQNEAQLEKSRLLSDRFSAERPKGSFSTLEIQRTEQGDSAMYLCASSLDAGGGRRGDTIYFGEGSWLTVV.

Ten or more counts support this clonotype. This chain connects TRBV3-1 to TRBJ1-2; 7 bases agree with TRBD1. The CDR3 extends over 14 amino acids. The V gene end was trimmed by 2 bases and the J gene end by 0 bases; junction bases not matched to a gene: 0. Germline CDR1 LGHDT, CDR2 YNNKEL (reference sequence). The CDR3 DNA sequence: TGTGCCAGCAGCCAACAGGGGGCTAACTATGGCTACACCTTC. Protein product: CASSQQGANYGYTF.